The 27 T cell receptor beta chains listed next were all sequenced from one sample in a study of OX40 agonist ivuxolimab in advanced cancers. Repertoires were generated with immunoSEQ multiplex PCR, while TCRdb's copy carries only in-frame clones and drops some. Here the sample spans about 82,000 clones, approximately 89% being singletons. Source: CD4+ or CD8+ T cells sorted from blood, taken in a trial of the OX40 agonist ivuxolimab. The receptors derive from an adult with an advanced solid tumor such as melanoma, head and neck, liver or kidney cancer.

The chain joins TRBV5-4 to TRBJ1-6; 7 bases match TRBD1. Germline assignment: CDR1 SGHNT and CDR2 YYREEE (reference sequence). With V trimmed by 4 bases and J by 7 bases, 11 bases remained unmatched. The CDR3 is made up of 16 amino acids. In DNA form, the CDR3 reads TGTGCCAGCAGCCTGGGGGGACAGAGCACCAATTCACCCCTCCACTTT. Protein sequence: CASSLGGQSTNSPLHF.

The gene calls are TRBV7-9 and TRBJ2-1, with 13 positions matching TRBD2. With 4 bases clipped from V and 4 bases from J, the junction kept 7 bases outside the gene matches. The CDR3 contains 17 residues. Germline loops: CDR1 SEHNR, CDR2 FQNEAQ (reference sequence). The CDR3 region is CASSSPVTSGGYNEQFF. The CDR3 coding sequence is TGTGCCAGCAGCTCTCCCGTGACTAGCGGGGGGTACAATGAGCAGTTCTTC. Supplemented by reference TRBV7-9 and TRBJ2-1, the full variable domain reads DTGVSQNPRHKITKRGQNVTFRCDPISEHNRLYWYRQTLGQGPEFLTYFQNEAQLEKSRLLSDRFSAERPKGSFSTLEIQRTEQGDSAMYLCASSSPVTSGGYNEQFFGPGTRLTVL.

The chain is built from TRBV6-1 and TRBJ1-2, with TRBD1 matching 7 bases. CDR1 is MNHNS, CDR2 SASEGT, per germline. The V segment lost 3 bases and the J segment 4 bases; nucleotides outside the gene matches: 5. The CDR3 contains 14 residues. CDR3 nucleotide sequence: TGTGCCAGCAGTGACCCTACAGGGGTCTATGGCTACACCTTC. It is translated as CASSDPTGVYGYTF.

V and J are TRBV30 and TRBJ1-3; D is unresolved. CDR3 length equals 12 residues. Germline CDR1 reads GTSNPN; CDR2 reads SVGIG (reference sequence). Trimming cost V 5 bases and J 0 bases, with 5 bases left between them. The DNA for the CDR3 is TGTGCCTGGGACGGCTCTGGAAACACCATATATTTT. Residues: CAWDGSGNTIYF.

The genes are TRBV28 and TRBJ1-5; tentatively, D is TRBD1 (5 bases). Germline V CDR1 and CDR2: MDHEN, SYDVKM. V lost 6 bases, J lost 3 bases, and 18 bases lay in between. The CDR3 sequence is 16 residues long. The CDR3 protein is CASSPGGTQFNQPQHF. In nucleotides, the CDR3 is TGTGCCAGCAGCCCTGGGGGAACACAGTTCAATCAGCCCCAGCATTTT.

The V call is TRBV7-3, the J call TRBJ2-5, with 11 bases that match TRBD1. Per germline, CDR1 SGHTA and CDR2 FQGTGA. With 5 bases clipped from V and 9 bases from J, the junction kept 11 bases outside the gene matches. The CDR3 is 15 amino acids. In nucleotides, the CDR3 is TGTGCCAGCAGCACCAACGGACAGGGGGCTGGGCCCCAGTACTTC. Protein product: CASSTNGQGAGPQYF.

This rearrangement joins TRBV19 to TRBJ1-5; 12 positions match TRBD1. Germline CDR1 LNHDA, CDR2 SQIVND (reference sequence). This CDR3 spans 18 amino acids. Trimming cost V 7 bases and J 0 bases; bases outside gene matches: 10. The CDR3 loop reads CASTREGTGGYSNQPQHF. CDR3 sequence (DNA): TGTGCCAGTACAAGGGAGGGGACAGGGGGCTATAGCAATCAGCCCCAGCATTTT.

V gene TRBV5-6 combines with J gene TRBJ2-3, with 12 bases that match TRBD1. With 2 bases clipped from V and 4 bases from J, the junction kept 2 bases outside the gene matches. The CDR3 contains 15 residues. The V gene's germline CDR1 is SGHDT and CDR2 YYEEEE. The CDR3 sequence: CASSLGTGGADTQYF. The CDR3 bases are TGTGCCAGCAGCTTAGGGACAGGGGGCGCAGATACGCAGTATTTT.

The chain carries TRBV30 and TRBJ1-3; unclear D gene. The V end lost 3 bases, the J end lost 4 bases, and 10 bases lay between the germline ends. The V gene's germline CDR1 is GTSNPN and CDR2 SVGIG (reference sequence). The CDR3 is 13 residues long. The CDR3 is CAWSGVRGNTIYF. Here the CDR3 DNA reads TGTGCCTGGAGCGGGGTACGAGGAAACACCATATATTTT.

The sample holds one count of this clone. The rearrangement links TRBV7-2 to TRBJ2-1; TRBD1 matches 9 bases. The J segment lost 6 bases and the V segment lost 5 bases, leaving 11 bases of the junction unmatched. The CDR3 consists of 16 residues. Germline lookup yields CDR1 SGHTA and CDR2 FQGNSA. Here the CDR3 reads CASSRLLDRGFNEQFF. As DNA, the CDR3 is TGTGCCAGCAGCCGTCTATTGGACAGGGGTTTCAATGAGCAGTTCTTC.

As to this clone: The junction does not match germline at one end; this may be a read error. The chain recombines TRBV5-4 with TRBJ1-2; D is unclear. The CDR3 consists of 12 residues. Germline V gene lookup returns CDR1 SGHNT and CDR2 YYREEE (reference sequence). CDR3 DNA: TGTGCCGGCAGCTTGGAGGATTATGGCTACACCTTC. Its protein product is CAGSLEDYGYTF.

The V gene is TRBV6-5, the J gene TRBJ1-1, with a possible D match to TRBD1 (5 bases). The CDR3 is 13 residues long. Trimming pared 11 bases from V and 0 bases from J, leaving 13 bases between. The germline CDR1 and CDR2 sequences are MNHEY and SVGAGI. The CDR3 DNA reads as TGTGCCTCCCGAGGCAGGGTGAACACTGAAGCTTTCTTT. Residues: CASRGRVNTEAFF.

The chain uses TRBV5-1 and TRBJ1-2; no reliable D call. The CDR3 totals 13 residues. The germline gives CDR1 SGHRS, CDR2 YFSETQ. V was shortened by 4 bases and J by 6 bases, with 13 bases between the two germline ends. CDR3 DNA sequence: TGCGCCAGCAGCACGGGTAATGAGAATGGCTACACCTTC. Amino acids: CASSTGNENGYTF.

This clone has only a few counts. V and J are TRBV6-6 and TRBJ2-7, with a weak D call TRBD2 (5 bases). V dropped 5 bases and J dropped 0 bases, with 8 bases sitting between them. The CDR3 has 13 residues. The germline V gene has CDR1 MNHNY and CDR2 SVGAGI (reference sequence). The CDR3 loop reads CASSPGSSYEQYF. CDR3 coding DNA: TGTGCCAGCAGTCCGGGAAGCTCCTACGAGCAGTACTTC.

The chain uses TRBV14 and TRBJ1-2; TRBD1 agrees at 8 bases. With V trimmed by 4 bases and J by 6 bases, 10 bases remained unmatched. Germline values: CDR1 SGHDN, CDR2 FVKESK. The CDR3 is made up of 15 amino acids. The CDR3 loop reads CASSRFLAGGDGYTF. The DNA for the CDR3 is TGTGCCAGCAGCCGTTTCCTTGCAGGGGGCGATGGCTACACCTTC.

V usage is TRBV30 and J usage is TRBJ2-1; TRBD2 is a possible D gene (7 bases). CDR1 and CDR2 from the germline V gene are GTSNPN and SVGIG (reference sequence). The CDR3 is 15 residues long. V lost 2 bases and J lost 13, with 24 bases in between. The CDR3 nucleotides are TGTGCCTGGAGTTTTAGTGGGGGGGCCGTGAAGTTTCAGTTCTTC. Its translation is CAWSFSGGAVKFQFF. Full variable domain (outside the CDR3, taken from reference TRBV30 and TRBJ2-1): SQTIHQWPATLVQPVGSPLSLECTVEGTSNPNLYWYRQAAGRGLQLLFYSVGIGQISSEVPQNLSASRPQDRQFILSSKKLLLSDSGFYLCAWSFSGGAVKFQFFGPGTRLTVL.

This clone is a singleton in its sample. In DNA form, the CDR3 reads TGCGCCAGCAGCCGTTTATTACGAGAGACCCAGTACTTC. The encoded protein is CASSRLLRETQYF. The V call is TRBV4-1, the J call TRBJ2-5; D ambiguous. The germline V and J ends were trimmed by 4 bases and 4 bases, with 10 bases remaining between them. Germline CDR1 reads MGHRA; CDR2 reads YSYEKL. The CDR3 covers 13 residues.

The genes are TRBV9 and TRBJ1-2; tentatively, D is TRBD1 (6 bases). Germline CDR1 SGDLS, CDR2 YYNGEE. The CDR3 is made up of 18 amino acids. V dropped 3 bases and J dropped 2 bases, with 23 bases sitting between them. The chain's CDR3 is CASSAPRAGQFLNYGYTF. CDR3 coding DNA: TGTGCCAGCAGCGCTCCAAGAGCAGGACAGTTCTTAAACTATGGCTACACCTTC.

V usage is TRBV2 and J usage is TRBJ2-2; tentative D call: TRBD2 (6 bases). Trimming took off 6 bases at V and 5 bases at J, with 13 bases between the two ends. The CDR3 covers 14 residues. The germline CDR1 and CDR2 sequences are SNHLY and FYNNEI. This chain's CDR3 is CASRAGGGTGELFF. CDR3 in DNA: TGTGCCAGCAGGGCCGGGGGTGGAACCGGGGAGCTGTTTTTT.

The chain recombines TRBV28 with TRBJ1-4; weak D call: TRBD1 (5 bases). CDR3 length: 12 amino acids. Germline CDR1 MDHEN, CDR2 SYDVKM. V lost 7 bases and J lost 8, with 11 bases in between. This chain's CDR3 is CASKQEGEKLFF. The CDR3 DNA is TGTGCCAGCAAACAGGAGGGAGAAAAACTGTTTTTT.

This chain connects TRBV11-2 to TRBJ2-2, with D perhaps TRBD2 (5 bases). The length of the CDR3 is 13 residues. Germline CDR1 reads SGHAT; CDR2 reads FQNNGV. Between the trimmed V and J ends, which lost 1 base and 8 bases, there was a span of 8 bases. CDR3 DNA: TGTGCCAGCAGCTTAGGGAGGACGGGGGAGCTGTTTTTT. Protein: CASSLGRTGELFF.

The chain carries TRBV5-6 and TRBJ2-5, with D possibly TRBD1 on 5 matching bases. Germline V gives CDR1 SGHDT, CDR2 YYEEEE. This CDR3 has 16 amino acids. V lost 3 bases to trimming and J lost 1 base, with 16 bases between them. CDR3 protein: CASSSSPGWTQETQYF. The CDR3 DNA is TGTGCCAGCAGCTCCTCCCCAGGGTGGACCCAAGAGACCCAGTACTTC.

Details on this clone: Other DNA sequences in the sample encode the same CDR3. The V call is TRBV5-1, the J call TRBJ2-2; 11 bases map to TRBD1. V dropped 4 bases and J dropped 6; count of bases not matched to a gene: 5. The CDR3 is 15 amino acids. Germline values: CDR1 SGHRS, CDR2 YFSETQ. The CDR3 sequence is CASSLGGQGAGELFF. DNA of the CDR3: TGCGCCAGCAGCCTTGGGGGACAGGGGGCCGGGGAGCTGTTTTTT. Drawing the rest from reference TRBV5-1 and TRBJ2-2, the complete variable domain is KAGVTQTPRYLIKTRGQQVTLSCSPISGHRSVSWYQQTPGQGLQFLFEYFSETQRNKGNFPGRFSGRQFSNSRSEMNVSTLELGDSALYLCASSLGGQGAGELFFGEGSRLTVL.

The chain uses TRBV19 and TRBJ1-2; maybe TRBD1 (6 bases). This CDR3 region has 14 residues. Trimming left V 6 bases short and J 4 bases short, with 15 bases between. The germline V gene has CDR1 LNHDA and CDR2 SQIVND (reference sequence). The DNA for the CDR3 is TGTGCCAGTAGCCCCACAGGGAGGACCTATGGCTACACCTTC. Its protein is CASSPTGRTYGYTF.

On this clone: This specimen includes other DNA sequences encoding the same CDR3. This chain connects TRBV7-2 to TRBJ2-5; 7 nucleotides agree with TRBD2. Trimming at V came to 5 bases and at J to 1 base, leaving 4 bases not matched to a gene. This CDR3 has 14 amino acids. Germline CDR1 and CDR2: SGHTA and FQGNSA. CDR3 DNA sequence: TGTGCCAGCAGCCCTGGGACTATCCAAGAGACCCAGTACTTC. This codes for CASSPGTIQETQYF.

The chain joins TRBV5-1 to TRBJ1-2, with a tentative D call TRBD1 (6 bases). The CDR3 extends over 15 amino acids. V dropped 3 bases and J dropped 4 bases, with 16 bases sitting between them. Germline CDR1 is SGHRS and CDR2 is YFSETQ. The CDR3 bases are TGCGCCAGCAGCTCCCCCTTGAGACAGGCCTATGGCTACACCTTC. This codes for CASSSPLRQAYGYTF. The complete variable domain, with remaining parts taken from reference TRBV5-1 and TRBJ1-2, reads KAGVTQTPRYLIKTRGQQVTLSCSPISGHRSVSWYQQTPGQGLQFLFEYFSETQRNKGNFPGRFSGRQFSNSRSEMNVSTLELGDSALYLCASSSPLRQAYGYTFGSGTRLTVV.

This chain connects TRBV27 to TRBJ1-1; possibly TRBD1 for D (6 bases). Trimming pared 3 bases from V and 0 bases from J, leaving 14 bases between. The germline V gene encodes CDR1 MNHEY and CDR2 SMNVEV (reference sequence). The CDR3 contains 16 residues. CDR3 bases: TGTGCCAGCAGTTTCCTAACAGGGTATATGAACACTGAAGCTTTCTTT. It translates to CASSFLTGYMNTEAFF.